This T cell receptor beta chain comes out of a study of CD8+ T cells in alopecia areata. Following RNA extraction, reverse transcription yielded cDNA that acted as the sequencing template. Assay used: immunoSEQ multiplex PCR; TCRdb lists only in-frame clones, some missing. The data show some 180,000 clones, with 56% seen just once and nearly 5% held by the top ten. The germline gives CDR1 GTSNPN, CDR2 SVGIG (reference sequence). V was shortened by 3 bases and J by 9 bases, with 20 bases between the two germline ends. The CDR3 runs 15 residues. Specimen: CD8+ T cells sorted from blood. This clonotype was obtained from a human donor in good health. The chain joins TRBV30 to TRBJ2-2; D may be TRBD1 (7 bases). This CDR3 is CAWSSGSYRGRELFF. CDR3 coding DNA: TGTGCCTGGAGCTCCGGGAGCTACAGGGGCAGGGAGCTGTTTTTT.